The clone carrying this T cell receptor beta chain was counted at least ten times. Its antigen is undetermined. Per the study methods: ImmunoSEQ output held junction-only sequences without quality scores, so filtering differed. Sequencing was performed with immunoSEQ multiplex PCR; in TCRdb, only in-frame clones are kept and a portion is missing. Clonal size and the V and J genes are those of that table, whereas D and trimming came from the DNA. This repertoire shows about 1.1 million clones, roughly 80% found once; its top ten account for approximately 0.9%. The CDR3 spans 14 residues. V trimming: 3 bases; J trimming: 6 bases; junction bases outside the gene matches: 4. CDR1 GTSNPN and CDR2 SVGIG come from the germline V gene (reference sequence). The data originate from a study of shared clonotypes between healthy human individuals. Study results and caveats: Depth was large, yet rarefaction showed that sorted-subset sequencing was incomplete. Naive subsets typically showed greater estimated richness than memory subsets.

Only Caucasian adults living in Nashville, Tennessee made up the donor group. The chain uses TRBV30 and TRBJ2-1; TRBD2 agrees at 11 bases. Sequencing was done on a sample of memory CD4+ T cells from PBMCs. The subset: CD45RA-negative fraction. The sequence was collected from a man between 18 and 35 years old in good health. Some clones in this sample may be carry-over from other donors' samples. CDR3 sequence: CAWSQGLAANEQFF. The CDR3 DNA reads as TGTGCCTGGAGCCAGGGACTAGCGGCCAATGAGCAGTTCTTC.